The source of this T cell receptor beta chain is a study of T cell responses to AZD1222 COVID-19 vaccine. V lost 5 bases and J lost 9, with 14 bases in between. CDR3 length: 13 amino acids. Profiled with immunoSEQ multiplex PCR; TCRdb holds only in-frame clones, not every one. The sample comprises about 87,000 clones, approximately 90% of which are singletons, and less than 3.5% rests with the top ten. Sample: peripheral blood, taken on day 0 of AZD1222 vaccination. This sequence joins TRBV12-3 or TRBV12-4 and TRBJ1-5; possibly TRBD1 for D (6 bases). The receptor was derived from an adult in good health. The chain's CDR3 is CASSRDTDLPQHF. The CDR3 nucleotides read TGTGCCAGCAGTCGGGACACCGACCTGCCCCAGCATTTT.